These 16 T cell receptor beta chains were sequenced from one sample in a study of cytomegalovirus exposure and HLA in healthy donors. This PCR relied on a set of 60 Vbeta primers and 13 Jbeta primers. TCRdb keeps only in-frame clones here, not all; method: immunoSEQ multiplex PCR. The sample lists about 130,000 clones, around 74% occurring once. The sequencing input was PBMCs. These receptors all stem from a man aged 25 to 40 in good health and CMV-seronegative.

In its sample, this clone was seen a few times. The chain joins TRBV7-2 to TRBJ2-3; 7 nucleotides match TRBD1. This CDR3 spans 16 amino acids. Germline trimming cut 1 base from V and 6 bases from J; bases unmatched to any gene: 10. CDR1 is SGHTA and CDR2 is FQGNSA in the germline V gene. The CDR3 DNA is TGTGCCAGCAGCTTAGGAAGGGGGCAACAACGGGATACGCAGTATTTT. Residues: CASSLGRGQQRDTQYF.

The chain combines TRBV5-1 with TRBJ2-7, with TRBD1 matching over 9 bases. CDR1 SGHRS and CDR2 YFSETQ come from the germline V gene. The length of the CDR3 is 16 residues. V lost 0 bases, J lost 0 bases, and 4 bases stayed unmatched. The CDR3 is CASSLVVQGASYEQYF. The CDR3 DNA sequence: TGCGCCAGCAGCTTGGTTGTACAGGGGGCCTCCTACGAGCAGTACTTC. The whole variable domain, remainder taken from reference TRBV5-1 and TRBJ2-7, is KAGVTQTPRYLIKTRGQQVTLSCSPISGHRSVSWYQQTPGQGLQFLFEYFSETQRNKGNFPGRFSGRQFSNSRSEMNVSTLELGDSALYLCASSLVVQGASYEQYFGPGTRLTVT.

V is TRBV2 and J is TRBJ1-5; 8 bases agree with TRBD1. The junction had 14 bases not matched to a gene; V was cut back by 7 bases and J by 3 bases. CDR3 length: 17 residues. Germline V gene lookup returns CDR1 SNHLY and CDR2 FYNNEI. The DNA for the CDR3 is TGTGCCAGCACCGGACCCGACCGGGACAGGACCAATCAGCCCCAGCATTTT. This translates into CASTGPDRDRTNQPQHF.

The J gene is TRBJ1-2, the V gene TRBV27; 10 nucleotides match TRBD1. V was pared by 6 bases and J by 8 bases, with 15 bases of the junction left unmatched. The germline CDR1 and CDR2 sequences are MNHEY and SMNVEV (reference sequence). The CDR3 contains 16 residues. The CDR3 region has the DNA TGTGCCAGCAGGCTGACCGGGACAGGGGTCGATGGCGGCTACACCTTC. It encodes CASRLTGTGVDGGYTF.

The chain links TRBV4-1 to TRBJ1-2; D ambiguous. The germline V and J ends were trimmed by 3 bases and 0 bases, with 11 bases remaining between them. Germline V CDR1 and CDR2: MGHRA, YSYEKL. CDR3 length equals 15 residues. As DNA, the CDR3 is TGCGCCAGCAGCCACGAACAGAGCACTAACTATGGCTACACCTTC. Residues: CASSHEQSTNYGYTF.

The chain uses TRBV5-1 and TRBJ1-1; the D is unclear. CDR3 length equals 11 residues. Germline CDR1 reads SGHRS; CDR2 reads YFSETQ. V lost 0 bases to trimming and J lost 10 bases, with 7 bases between them. The CDR3 here is CASSLGERAFF. Here the CDR3 DNA reads TGCGCCAGCAGCTTGGGCGAACGAGCTTTCTTT. Filled out from reference TRBV5-1 and TRBJ1-1, the complete variable domain reads KAGVTQTPRYLIKTRGQQVTLSCSPISGHRSVSWYQQTPGQGLQFLFEYFSETQRNKGNFPGRFSGRQFSNSRSEMNVSTLELGDSALYLCASSLGERAFFGQGTRLTVV.

A note on this clone: A junction end diverges from the germline sequence, so it may reflect a read error. The V call is TRBV7-9, the J call TRBJ2-7; 10 bases match TRBD1. CDR3 length: 13 residues. In germline, CDR1 is SEHNR, CDR2 FQNEAQ (reference sequence). CDR3: CASSPIDRGLQSF. The CDR3 DNA follows: TGTGCCAGCAGCCCAATTGACAGGGGGCTCCAGTCCTTC.

V usage is TRBV5-4 and J usage is TRBJ1-6; D not certain. The CDR3 consists of 17 residues. The germline CDR1 and CDR2 sequences are SGHNT and YYREEE (reference sequence). Trimming left V 2 bases short and J 0 bases short, with 12 bases between. The CDR3 spells CASSLGGEVSYNSPLHF. DNA for the CDR3: TGTGCCAGCAGCTTAGGTGGGGAGGTCTCCTATAATTCACCCCTCCACTTT.

This clone was seen once. This chain connects TRBV28 to TRBJ2-5; 9 bases are a match to TRBD1. The germline gives CDR1 MDHEN, CDR2 SYDVKM. The CDR3 spans 14 residues. Trimming cost V 8 bases and J 7 bases; bases outside gene matches: 11. CDR3 in amino acids: CASGPGQGPWTQYF. In DNA form, the CDR3 reads TGTGCCAGCGGACCGGGACAGGGCCCTTGGACCCAGTACTTC.

The chain uses TRBV28 and TRBJ1-1, with D possibly being TRBD1 (5 bases). In germline, CDR1 is MDHEN, CDR2 SYDVKM. V shed 3 bases and J shed 4 bases, with 15 bases lying between them. There are 15 residues in the CDR3. The CDR3 DNA is TGTGCCAGCAGTTTTCCGGACATATTGTTCACTGAAGCTTTCTTT. Translation gives CASSFPDILFTEAFF.

This rearrangement joins TRBV27 to TRBJ2-3; 16 nucleotides align to TRBD2. The CDR3 is made up of 17 amino acids. Per germline, CDR1 MNHEY and CDR2 SMNVEV (reference sequence). Germline trimming cut 8 bases from V and 0 bases from J; bases unmatched to any gene: 5. The CDR3 sequence is CASSGLAGGQSTDTQYF. In DNA, the CDR3 is TGTGCCAGCTCGGGACTAGCGGGGGGGCAGAGCACAGATACGCAGTATTTT.

V is TRBV9 and J is TRBJ2-3, with TRBD1 identical over 7 bases. J gave up 4 bases and V 5 bases, and 7 bases lay outside the gene matches. The CDR3 spans 14 residues. Germline values: CDR1 SGDLS, CDR2 YYNGEE. Written as DNA, the CDR3 is TGTGCCAGCAGTGTACAGGGGAGCCCAGATACGCAGTATTTT. It is translated as CASSVQGSPDTQYF. Looking up the rest from reference TRBV9 and TRBJ2-3 gives the full variable domain: DSGVTQTPKHLITATGQRVTLRCSPRSGDLSVYWYQQSLDQGLQFLIQYYNGEERAKGNILERFSAQQFPDLHSELNLSSLELGDSALYFCASSVQGSPDTQYFGPGTRLTVL.

CDR3 sequence: CASSQAGPWNEQFF. The DNA for the CDR3 is TGCGCCAGCAGCCAAGCTGGCCCTTGGAATGAGCAGTTCTTC. The chain employs TRBV4-3 and TRBJ2-1, with D hard to call. CDR3 length: 14 residues. Germline CDR1 is LGHNA and CDR2 is YSLEER. Trimming left V 1 base short and J 7 bases short, with 11 bases between.

The V call is TRBV5-1, the J call TRBJ2-3, with D possibly matching TRBD2 (7 bases). In germline, CDR1 is SGHRS, CDR2 YFSETQ. With 8 bases removed from V and 0 bases from J, the gap between germline ends came to 16 bases. The CDR3 contains 15 residues. The CDR3 sequence: CASMGAGVSTDTQYF. For the CDR3, the DNA is TGCGCCAGTATGGGGGCGGGGGTCAGCACAGATACGCAGTATTTT.

The chain employs TRBV28 and TRBJ1-5, with D perhaps TRBD1 (5 bases). Trimming shortened V by 5 bases and J by 10 bases, and 12 bases separated the two germline ends. Looked up from germline, CDR1 is MDHEN and CDR2 is SYDVKM. This CDR3 region has 12 residues. The CDR3 region is CASSLDSHPQHF. DNA for the CDR3: TGTGCCAGCAGTCTAGACAGCCACCCCCAGCATTTT.

This clone was counted a few times. The DNA of the CDR3 is TGTGCCAGCAGTTACTCTGCGGGGTCAACCGAGCAGTACTTC. Translation gives CASSYSAGSTEQYF. V gene TRBV6-6 combines with J gene TRBJ2-7, with D possibly being TRBD2 (6 bases). The CDR3 is 14 amino acids. V was trimmed by 0 bases and J by 6 bases, leaving 12 bases between them. Germline loops: CDR1 MNHNY, CDR2 SVGAGI (reference sequence).